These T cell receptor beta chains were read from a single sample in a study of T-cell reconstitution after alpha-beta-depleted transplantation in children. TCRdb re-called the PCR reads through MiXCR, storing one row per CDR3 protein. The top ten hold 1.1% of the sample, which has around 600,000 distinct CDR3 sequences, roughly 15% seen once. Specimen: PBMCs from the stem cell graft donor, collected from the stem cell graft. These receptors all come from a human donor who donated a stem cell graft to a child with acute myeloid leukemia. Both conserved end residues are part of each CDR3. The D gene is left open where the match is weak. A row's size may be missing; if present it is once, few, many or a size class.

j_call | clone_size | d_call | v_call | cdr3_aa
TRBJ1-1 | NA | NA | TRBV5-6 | CASSLFGSQMNTEAFF
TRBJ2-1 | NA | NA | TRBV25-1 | CASSDSPAFQFF
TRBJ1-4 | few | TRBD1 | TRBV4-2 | CASSLWDRATNEKLFF
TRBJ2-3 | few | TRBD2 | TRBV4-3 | CASSQLSGAGLDADTQYF
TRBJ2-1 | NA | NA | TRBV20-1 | CSVDDTRSDNEQFF
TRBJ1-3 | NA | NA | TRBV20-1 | CSAWALPTGISGNTIYF
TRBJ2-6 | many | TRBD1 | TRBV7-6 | CASSLQGAGANVLTF
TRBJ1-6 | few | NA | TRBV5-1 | CASSLAGARASPLHF
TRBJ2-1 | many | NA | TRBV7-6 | CASSLSGENEQFF
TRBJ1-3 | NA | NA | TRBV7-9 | CASSFDDYSGNTIYF
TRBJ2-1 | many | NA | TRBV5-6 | CASSFLSNEQFF
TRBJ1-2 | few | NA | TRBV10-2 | CASSDSGHPLYGYTF
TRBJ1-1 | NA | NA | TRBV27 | CASSARGLITEAFF
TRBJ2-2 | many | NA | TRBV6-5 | CASTFTEYTGELFF
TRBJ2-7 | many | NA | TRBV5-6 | CASSLGSSLEQYF
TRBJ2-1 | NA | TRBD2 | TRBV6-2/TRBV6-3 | CASRYGGSEFF
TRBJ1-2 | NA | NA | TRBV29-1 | CSVEDRTRINYGYTF
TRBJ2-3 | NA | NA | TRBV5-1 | CASSYGDPSTDTQYF
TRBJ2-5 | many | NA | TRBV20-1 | CSGLRGNQETQYF
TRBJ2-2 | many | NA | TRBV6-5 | CASTRGAGELFF
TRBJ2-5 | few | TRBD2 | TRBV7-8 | CASSFHSGGARETQYF
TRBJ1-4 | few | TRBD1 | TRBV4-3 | CASSPRDSDNEKLFF
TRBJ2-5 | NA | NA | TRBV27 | CASSDSVETQYF
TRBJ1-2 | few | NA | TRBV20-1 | CSAPPGRGAGYTF
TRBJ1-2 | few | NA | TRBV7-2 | CASSQLGGNYGYTF
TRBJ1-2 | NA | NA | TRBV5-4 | CASSSAGNYGYTF
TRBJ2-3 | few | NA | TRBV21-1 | CASNYRTGPDTQYF
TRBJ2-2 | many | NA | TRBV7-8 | CASSSTGRAGELFF
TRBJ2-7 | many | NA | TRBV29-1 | CSVGHGEFSEQYF
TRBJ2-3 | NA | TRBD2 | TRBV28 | CASIGPGASGGASADTQYF
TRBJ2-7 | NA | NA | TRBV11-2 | CASSLGTVGYEQYF
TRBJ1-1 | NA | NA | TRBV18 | CASSPETGLNTEAFF
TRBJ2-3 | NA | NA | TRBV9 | CASSVEAADTQYF
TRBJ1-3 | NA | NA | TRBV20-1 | CSASTGTYGNTIYF
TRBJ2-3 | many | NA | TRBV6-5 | CASSSTGLTDTQYF
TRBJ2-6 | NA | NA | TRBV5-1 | CASSPKGQTSGANVLTF
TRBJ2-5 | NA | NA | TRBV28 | CASSRPTGTAETQYF
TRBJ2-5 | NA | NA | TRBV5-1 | CASSSGTGAETQYF
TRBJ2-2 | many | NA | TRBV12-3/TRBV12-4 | CASSPSTGELFF